This TCR beta chain was identified during a study of cytomegalovirus exposure and HLA in healthy donors. Vbeta (60) and Jbeta (13) primers were used in the PCR. Assay: immunoSEQ multiplex PCR; the TCRdb copy retains only in-frame clones and omits some. The data contain about 180,000 clones, roughly 87% of them singletons. V was trimmed by 6 bases and J by 1 base, leaving 18 bases between them. The CDR3 runs to 16 residues. Germline V gene lookup returns CDR1 LNHDA and CDR2 SQIVND (reference sequence). Material for sequencing was PBMCs. This receptor was taken from a middle-aged man in good health and CMV-seronegative. The J gene is TRBJ1-2, the V gene TRBV19, with D possibly being TRBD1 (6 bases). The CDR3 coding sequence is TGTGCCAGTAGCCAAACGTCACAGGGAATTAACTATGGCTACACCTTC. Its translation: CASSQTSQGINYGYTF.